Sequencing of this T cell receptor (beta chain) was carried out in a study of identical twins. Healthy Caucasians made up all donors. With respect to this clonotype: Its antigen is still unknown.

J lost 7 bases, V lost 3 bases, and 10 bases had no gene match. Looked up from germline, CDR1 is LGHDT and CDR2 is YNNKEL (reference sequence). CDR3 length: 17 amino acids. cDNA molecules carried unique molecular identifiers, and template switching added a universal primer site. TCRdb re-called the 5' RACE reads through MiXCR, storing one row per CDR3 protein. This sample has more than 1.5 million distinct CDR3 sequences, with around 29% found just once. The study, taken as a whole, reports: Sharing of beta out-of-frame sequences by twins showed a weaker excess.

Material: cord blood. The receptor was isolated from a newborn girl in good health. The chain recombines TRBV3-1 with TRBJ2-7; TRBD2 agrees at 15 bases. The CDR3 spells CASSHFGLAGGYNEQYF. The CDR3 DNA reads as TGTGCCAGCAGCCACTTCGGACTAGCGGGGGGGTACAATGAGCAGTACTTC.